The 28 T cell receptor beta chains below all came from one sample that was sequenced in a study of low-dose radiotherapy and immunotherapy resistance in tumors. The time point was: after trial treatment. Treatment in this sample: LDRT plus nivolumab, ipilimumab, low-dose cyclophosphamide and aspirin (RACIN trial). TRAV- and TRBV-specific primers primed first-strand cDNA, covering alpha and beta chains. Using a constant-region primer together with a V-primer adapter, TCRs were subjected to roughly 20 PCR cycles of amplification. TCRdb re-called the reads through MiXCR, storing one row per CDR3 protein. The sample includes 39,000 or so distinct CDR3 sequences, less than 25% seen only once; the top ten take 9.2%. This material consisted of PBMCs, taken after low-dose radiotherapy plus immunotherapy. These receptors were collected from a female donor with ovarian cancer.

This clonotype has more than one count but fewer than ten. The V call is TRBV6-8, the J call TRBJ1-2; D is unclear. V lost 5 bases, J lost 6 bases, and 19 bases lay in between. Germline CDR1 and CDR2: MNHGY and SAAAGT. The CDR3 totals 15 residues. The CDR3 region has the DNA TGTGCCAGCAGTGCGACCCAAATTAAGGGAGATGGCTACACCTTC. Protein: CASSATQIKGDGYTF.

The sample holds one count of this clonotype. J is TRBJ2-7 and V is TRBV6-5, with 10 bases aligning to TRBD2. Unmatched junction bases numbered 7, after V lost 10 bases and J lost 4 bases. CDR3 length: 13 amino acids. From germline, CDR1 is MNHEY and CDR2 SVGAGI. CDR3 coding DNA: TGTGCCACTCAGCGGGAGGGCCGTTACGAGCAGTACTTC. Translating gives CATQREGRYEQYF.

This clonotype occurred many times. The rearrangement uses TRBV20-1 and TRBJ2-2, with a tentative D call TRBD2 (7 bases). CDR1 and CDR2 (germline): DFQATT, SNEGSKA (reference sequence). This CDR3 has 12 amino acids. The CDR3 sequence: CRGPRGAWELFF. CDR3 nucleotide sequence: TGCAGGGGACCCCGGGGGGCCTGGGAGCTGTTTTTT.

In regard to this clonotype: A far larger clone is only one base removed, so a read error is likely. This chain uses TRBV9 with TRBJ2-3; D unresolved. The CDR3 totals 15 residues. Germline CDR1 is SGDLS and CDR2 is YYNGEE. The CDR3 DNA is TGTACCAGCAGCCGGTTTACCGGTAGCACAGATACGCAGTATTTT. Translating gives CTSSRFTGSTDTQYF. The whole variable domain, filled in from reference TRBV9 and TRBJ2-3, reads DSGVTQTPKHLITATGQRVTLRCSPRSGDLSVYWYQQSLDQGLQFLIQYYNGEERAKGNILERFSAQQFPDLHSELNLSSLELGDSALYFCTSSRFTGSTDTQYFGPGTRLTVL.

This clonotype was found many times. The V call is TRBV7-3, the J call TRBJ2-7; 10 nucleotides align to TRBD2. Germline CDR1 SGHTA, CDR2 FQGTGA. This CDR3 has 16 amino acids. Unmatched junction bases numbered 9, after V lost 2 bases and J lost 5 bases. CDR3 nucleotides: TGTGCCAGCAGCTTAGGGTGGTCTAGCGGGGGAGACGAGCAGTACTTC. Translation gives CASSLGWSSGGDEQYF.

This clonotype was picked up many times. The V call is TRBV4-1, the J call TRBJ2-7; tentative D call: TRBD1 (6 bases). V lost 4 bases, J lost 2 bases, and 15 bases lay in between. CDR1 and CDR2 from the germline V gene are MGHRA and YSYEKL. This CDR3 region has 15 residues. The CDR3 sequence: CASSLRQVETYEQYF. The CDR3, as DNA: TGCGCCAGCAGCCTGCGACAGGTGGAGACCTACGAGCAGTACTTC.

This clonotype was counted at least ten times. The chain uses TRBV4-2 and TRBJ2-7; D ambiguous. CDR1 and CDR2 from the germline V gene are LGHNA and YNFKEQ. V was cut by 2 bases and J by 4 bases, with 9 bases left in between. CDR3 length equals 13 residues. CDR3 region: CASSQLLGYEQYF. CDR3 bases: TGTGCCAGCAGCCAACTTCTGGGATACGAGCAGTACTTC.

This clonotype was detected ten times or more. J is TRBJ2-3 and V is TRBV3-1; 9 nucleotides match TRBD1. Germline lookup yields CDR1 LGHDT and CDR2 YNNKEL (reference sequence). J was trimmed by 4 bases and V by 0 bases; bases with no gene match: 5. The CDR3 consists of 16 residues. CDR3 sequence reads: CASSQDWRQGADTQYF. CDR3 sequence (DNA): TGTGCCAGCAGCCAAGACTGGAGACAGGGGGCAGATACGCAGTATTTT.

A note on this clonotype: A single base is all that separates this from a far larger clone, so a read error is likely. The CDR3 DNA reads TGTGCCAGCAGCTTTGCGGGGGGCGGGTACAATGAGCAGTACTTC. Translated, it gives CASSFAGGGYNEQYF. This chain links TRBV5-4 with TRBJ2-7; 8 positions match TRBD2. There are 15 residues in the CDR3. After removal of 2 bases from V and 7 bases from J, the junction contained 11 bases not matched to a gene. Germline V gene lookup returns CDR1 SGHNT and CDR2 YYREEE (reference sequence).

Many counts were recorded for this clonotype. The gene calls are TRBV5-1 and TRBJ2-2, with 7 nucleotides matching TRBD2. This CDR3 comprises 15 residues. V dropped 2 bases and J dropped 0; count of bases not matched to a gene: 1. The V gene's germline CDR1 is SGHRS and CDR2 YFSETQ. The CDR3 sequence: CASSFAGANTGELFF. Written as DNA, the CDR3 is TGCGCCAGCAGCTTTGCGGGGGCGAACACCGGGGAGCTGTTTTTT.

This clonotype was seen ten or more times. This chain links TRBV30 with TRBJ2-7; D is perhaps TRBD1 (6 bases). CDR3 length equals 11 residues. Germline assignment: CDR1 GTSNPN and CDR2 SVGIG (reference sequence). With 7 bases removed from V and 5 bases from J, the gap between germline ends came to 12 bases. The CDR3 DNA reads TGTGCCTCCGACAGGAAGGACGAGCAGTACTTC. Encoded protein: CASDRKDEQYF.

J is TRBJ1-2 and V is TRBV29-1; D may be TRBD1 (6 bases). This CDR3 comprises 13 residues. V shed 7 bases and J shed 0 bases, with 12 bases lying between them. The V gene's germline CDR1 is SQVTM and CDR2 ANQGSEA. This CDR3 is CSDHRETNYGYTF. The CDR3 DNA sequence: TGCAGCGACCACAGGGAAACTAACTATGGCTACACCTTC. Filled out from reference TRBV29-1 and TRBJ1-2, the complete variable domain reads SAVISQKPSRDICQRGTSLTIQCQVDSQVTMMFWYRQQPGQSLTLIATANQGSEATYESGFVIDKFPISRPNLTFSTLTVSNMSPEDSSIYLCSDHRETNYGYTFGSGTRLTVV.

Points on this clonotype: This is likely an artifact of a read error, given a far larger clone one base away. The chain joins TRBV5-5 to TRBJ1-1, with D possibly TRBD1 on 5 matching bases. CDR1 is SGHKS and CDR2 is YYEKEE in the germline V gene (reference sequence). The CDR3 runs to 14 residues. V lost 5 bases to trimming and J lost 5 bases, with 16 bases between them. The CDR3 here is CASSPLGGETEAFF. The CDR3 DNA reads TGTGCCAGCAGTCCTCTGGGGGGAGAGACTGAAGCTTTCTTT.

This clonotype was counted only a few times. This sequence joins TRBV28 and TRBJ2-1, with 7 bases identical to TRBD2. Germline assignment: CDR1 MDHEN and CDR2 SYDVKM. The V segment lost 5 bases and the J segment 7 bases; nucleotides outside the gene matches: 5. CDR3 length: 13 residues. The CDR3, as DNA: TGTGCCAGCAGTACCCTAGCGGAGAATGAGCAGTTCTTC. Protein product: CASSTLAENEQFF. The full variable domain, rest sourced from reference TRBV28 and TRBJ2-1, is DVKVTQSSRYLVKRTGEKVFLECVQDMDHENMFWYRQDPGLGLRLIYFSYDVKMKEKGDIPEGYSVSREKKERFSLILESASTNQTSMYLCASSTLAENEQFFGPGTRLTVL.

Points on this clonotype: The likely explanation is a read error, given a far larger clone one base away. The chain combines TRBV7-6 with TRBJ2-1; 7 nucleotides match TRBD1. Per germline, CDR1 SGHVS and CDR2 FNYEAQ. The CDR3 covers 13 residues. The ends lost 4 bases at V and 10 bases at J; junction bases unmatched: 7. CDR3 coding DNA: TGTGCCAGCAGCTCGGGACAGTCCTACGAGCAGTTCTTC. This gives the protein CASSSGQSYEQFF.

At least ten counts were recorded for this clonotype. This chain links TRBV12-3 or TRBV12-4 with TRBJ2-7; possibly TRBD1 for D (6 bases). This CDR3 is built from 12 residues. With 3 bases removed from V and 7 bases from J, the gap between germline ends came to 10 bases. The CDR3 DNA follows: TGTGCCAGCAGTTTTCAGGGGTCAGAGCAGTACTTC. Translation gives CASSFQGSEQYF.

Only a few counts were recorded for this clonotype. This chain connects TRBV9 to TRBJ1-5, with 8 bases aligning to TRBD1. Germline values: CDR1 SGDLS, CDR2 YYNGEE. V was pared by 3 bases and J by 6 bases, with 5 bases of the junction left unmatched. The CDR3 length is 14 residues. The CDR3: CASSATGGSQPQHF. As DNA, the CDR3 is TGTGCCAGCAGCGCCACAGGGGGGAGTCAGCCCCAGCATTTT.

This clonotype was seen repeatedly, ten times or more. The chain combines TRBV5-1 with TRBJ2-3; 9 positions agree with TRBD2. V gave up 2 bases and J gave up 0 bases; unmatched junction bases: 4. In germline, CDR1 is SGHRS, CDR2 YFSETQ. This CDR3 is 16 amino acids long. The CDR3: CASSFGLAFSTDTQYF. The CDR3 DNA reads as TGCGCCAGCAGCTTCGGACTAGCGTTCAGCACAGATACGCAGTATTTT.

This clonotype was counted many times. The J gene is TRBJ2-2, the V gene TRBV7-6, with 7 bases matching TRBD1. V was clipped by 5 bases and J by 3 bases; unmatched bases: 6. The CDR3 covers 15 residues. Germline V CDR1 and CDR2: SGHVS, FNYEAQ. CDR3: CASSTGTVHTGELFF. CDR3 bases: TGTGCCAGCAGCACCGGGACAGTACACACCGGGGAGCTGTTTTTT.

As to this clonotype: Relative to the germline gene, one junction end is altered; a read error may explain this. The genes are TRBV9 and TRBJ2-2, with a tentative D call TRBD2 (6 bases). Germline V lookup: CDR1 SGDLS, CDR2 YYNGEE. This CDR3 is built from 16 residues. The CDR3: CANSVLSGTPTGELFF. The CDR3 bases are TGTGCCAACAGCGTCCTTTCCGGGACTCCCACCGGGGAGCTGTTTTTT. Full variable domain (rest looked up from reference TRBV9 and TRBJ2-2): DSGVTQTPKHLITATGQRVTLRCSPRSGDLSVYWYQQSLDQGLQFLIQYYNGEERAKGNILERFSAQQFPDLHSELNLSSLELGDSALYFCANSVLSGTPTGELFFGEGSRLTVL.

In its sample, this clonotype was seen many times. This chain uses TRBV7-3 with TRBJ2-3, with TRBD2 matching 11 bases. Trimming at V came to 0 bases and at J to 4 bases, leaving 3 bases not matched to a gene. CDR1 is SGHTA and CDR2 is FQGTGA in the germline V gene. This CDR3 is 16 amino acids long. The CDR3 DNA follows: TGTGCCAGCAGCTTAACTGGTAGCGGGGGGGCAGATACGCAGTATTTT. Its protein is CASSLTGSGGADTQYF.

About this clonotype itself: A far larger clone is just one base off, so this is likely a read error. V usage is TRBV28 and J usage is TRBJ2-7, with 9 bases identical to TRBD2. Trimming cost V 7 bases and J 7 bases; bases outside gene matches: 11. CDR1 and CDR2 from the germline V gene are MDHEN and SYDVKM. The CDR3 has 14 residues. This CDR3 is CASILTSGYNEQYF. The CDR3 DNA sequence: TGTGCCAGCATCCTGACTAGCGGATACAATGAGCAGTACTTC.

At least ten counts were recorded for this clonotype. The rearrangement joins TRBV28 to TRBJ2-3; D is uncertain. The V gene's germline CDR1 is MDHEN and CDR2 SYDVKM. Deletions cut 4 bases from V and 6 bases from J, with 11 bases between. CDR3 size: 13 residues. The CDR3 DNA reads as TGTGCCAGCAGTTGGGCTAGTTCTGATACGCAGTATTTT. This codes for CASSWASSDTQYF.

This clonotype was counted ten times or more. The chain couples TRBV20-1 to TRBJ1-4; D is perhaps TRBD1 (6 bases). This CDR3 has 14 amino acids. V was trimmed by 2 bases and J by 2 bases, leaving 9 bases between them. Germline V lookup: CDR1 DFQATT, CDR2 SNEGSKA (reference sequence). For the CDR3, the DNA is TGCAGTGCTAGAACAGGGTTTACTAATGAAAAACTGTTTTTT. Protein: CSARTGFTNEKLFF.

This clonotype came up once. With only one base between it and a far larger clone, this is likely a read error. This chain uses TRBV3-1 with TRBJ1-2; D is undetermined. Trimming stripped 7 bases from V and 6 bases from J, with 18 bases between. This CDR3 contains 14 residues. Per the germline V gene, CDR1 is LGHDT and CDR2 is YNNKEL (reference sequence). The CDR3 sequence: CASNRAGRFHGYTF. The CDR3 DNA is TGTGCCAGCAACCGCGCCGGAAGGTTCCATGGCTACACCTTC.

This clonotype is classed as medium-sized (0.01 to 0.1%). The rearrangement links TRBV28 to TRBJ1-5, with a possible D match to TRBD1 (5 bases). V dropped 6 bases and J dropped 6 bases, with 21 bases sitting between them. This CDR3 has 16 amino acids. Germline V gives CDR1 MDHEN, CDR2 SYDVKM. The CDR3, as DNA: TGTGCCAGCAGCCCCACCCTCGGGGCAGAGAGTCAGCCCCAGCATTTT. It codes for CASSPTLGAESQPQHF.

The CDR3: CASSQPGRDRGVQYF. The DNA for the CDR3 is TGTGCCAGCAGTCAACCTGGCCGGGACAGGGGGGTTCAGTACTTC. This chain joins TRBV2 and TRBJ2-4; TRBD1 agrees at 11 bases. The CDR3 has 15 amino acids. V gave up 5 bases and J gave up 11 bases; unmatched junction bases: 11. CDR1 SNHLY and CDR2 FYNNEI come from the germline V gene.

The chain carries TRBV5-6 and TRBJ2-1, with a tentative D call TRBD2 (6 bases). CDR1 and CDR2 from the germline V gene are SGHDT and YYEEEE. The CDR3 is 13 residues long. V lost 2 bases and J lost 9, with 12 bases in between. The CDR3 loop is CASSLPQGGEQFF. Here the CDR3 DNA reads TGTGCCAGCAGCTTACCCCAGGGAGGTGAGCAGTTCTTC.